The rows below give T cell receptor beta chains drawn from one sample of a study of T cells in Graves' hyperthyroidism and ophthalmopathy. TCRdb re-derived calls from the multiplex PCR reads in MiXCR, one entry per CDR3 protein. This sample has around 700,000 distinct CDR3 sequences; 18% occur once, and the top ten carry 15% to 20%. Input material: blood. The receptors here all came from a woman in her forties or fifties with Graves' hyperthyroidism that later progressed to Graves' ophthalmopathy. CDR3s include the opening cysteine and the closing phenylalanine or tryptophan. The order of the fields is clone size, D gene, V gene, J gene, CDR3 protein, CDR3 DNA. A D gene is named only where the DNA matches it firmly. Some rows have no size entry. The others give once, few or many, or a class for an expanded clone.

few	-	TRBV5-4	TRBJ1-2	CASSLVRGYTF	TGTGCCAGCAGCTTAGTGCGTGGCTACACCTTC
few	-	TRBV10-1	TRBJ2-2	CASSESPGIDAGELFF	TGCGCCAGCAGTGAGTCTCCAGGGATCGACGCCGGGGAGCTGTTTTTT
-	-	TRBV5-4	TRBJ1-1	CASTRLGGGTEAFF	TGTGCCAGCACCCGCCTGGGGGGCGGCACTGAAGCTTTCTTT
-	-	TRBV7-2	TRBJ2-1	CASSLDSSREQFF	TGTGCCAGCAGCTTAGATTCCTCCCGCGAGCAGTTCTTC
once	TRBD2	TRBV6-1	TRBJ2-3	CASSHRGSSGAVTDTQYF	TGTGCCAGCAGCCACCGGGGCTCTAGCGGGGCCGTTACAGATACGCAGTATTTT
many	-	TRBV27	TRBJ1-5	CASSFRDTGNQPQHF	TGTGCCAGCAGTTTTCGGGACACCGGCAATCAGCCCCAGCATTTT
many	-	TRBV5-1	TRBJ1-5	CASSLGNGQPQHF	TGCGCCAGCAGCTTGGGGAATGGTCAGCCCCAGCATTTT
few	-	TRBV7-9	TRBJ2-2	CASTEIGPAGELFF	TGTGCCAGCACCGAAATTGGTCCCGCCGGGGAGCTGTTTTTT
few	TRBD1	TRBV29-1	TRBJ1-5	CSTGTGVGQPQHF	TGCAGTACCGGGACAGGGGTCGGTCAGCCCCAGCATTTT
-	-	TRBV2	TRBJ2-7	CASSEKVNSYEQYF	TGTGCCAGCAGTGAAAAGGTAAACTCCTACGAGCAGTACTTC
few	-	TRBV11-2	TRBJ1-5	CASSLNTGHGQPQHF	TGTGCCAGCAGCTTAAACACAGGGCACGGTCAGCCCCAGCATTTT
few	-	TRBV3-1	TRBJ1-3	CASGAGLDTIYF	TGTGCCAGCGGGGCCGGGTTAGACACCATATATTTT
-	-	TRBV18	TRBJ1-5	CASSPGTGGGSQPQHF	TGTGCCAGCTCACCAGGGACGGGGGGAGGAAGTCAGCCCCAGCATTTT
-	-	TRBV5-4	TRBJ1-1	CASSRPGDTEAFF	TGTGCCAGCAGCCGTCCAGGAGACACTGAAGCTTTCTTT
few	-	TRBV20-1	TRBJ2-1	CSASFYNEQFF	TGCAGTGCTTCCTTCTACAATGAGCAGTTCTTC
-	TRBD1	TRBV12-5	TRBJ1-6	CASGLVPHRGHSPLHF	TGTGCTAGTGGTTTGGTACCCCACAGGGGTCATTCACCCCTCCACTTT
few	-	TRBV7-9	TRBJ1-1	CASRDLTGHTEAFF	TGTGCCAGCAGAGACCTGACAGGCCACACTGAAGCTTTCTTT
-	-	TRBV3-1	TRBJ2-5	CASSQKPPGVETQYF	TGTGCCAGCAGCCAAAAGCCCCCGGGAGTCGAGACCCAGTACTTC
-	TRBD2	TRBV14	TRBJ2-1	CASSQDWASGPYNEQFF	TGTGCCAGCAGCCAAGATTGGGCTAGCGGGCCCTACAATGAGCAGTTCTTC
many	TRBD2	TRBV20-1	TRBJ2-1	CSARERGVYNEQFF	TGCAGTGCTAGAGAGCGGGGGGTCTACAATGAGCAGTTCTTC
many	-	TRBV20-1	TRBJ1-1	CSAERGGRNTEAFF	TGCAGTGCTGAGCGGGGGGGCAGGAACACTGAAGCTTTCTTT
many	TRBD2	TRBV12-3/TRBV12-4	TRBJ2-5	CASSLSGRDRETQYF	TGTGCCAGCAGTTTATCGGGGAGGGACCGGGAGACCCAGTACTTC
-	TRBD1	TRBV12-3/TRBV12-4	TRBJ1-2	CASSHRGLGYTF	TGTGCCAGCAGCCACAGGGGCCTTGGCTACACCTTC
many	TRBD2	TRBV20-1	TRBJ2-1	CSAPLAGFNEQFF	TGCAGTGCTCCACTAGCGGGATTCAATGAGCAGTTCTTC
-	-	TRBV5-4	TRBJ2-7	CASSLHAGAREQYF	TGTGCCAGCAGCTTGCACGCAGGGGCCCGGGAGCAGTACTTC
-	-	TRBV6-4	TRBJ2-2	CASRAIANTGELFF	TGTGCCAGCCGCGCAATCGCGAACACCGGGGAGCTGTTTTTT
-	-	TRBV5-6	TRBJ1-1	CASSPTQAPLRDTEAFF	TGTGCCAGCAGCCCCACCCAGGCCCCCCTGCGAGACACTGAAGCTTTCTTT
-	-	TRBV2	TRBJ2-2	CATQGGHTGELFF	TGTGCCACCCAGGGGGGGCACACCGGGGAGCTGTTTTTT
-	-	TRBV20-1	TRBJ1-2	CSARDKRGGYTF	TGCAGTGCTAGAGATAAAAGGGGAGGCTACACCTTC
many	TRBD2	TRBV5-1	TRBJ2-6	CASSPGTSVSGANVLTF	TGCGCCAGCAGCCCCGGGACTAGCGTCTCTGGGGCCAACGTCCTGACTTTC
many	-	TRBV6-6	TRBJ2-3	CASSYSTGGRDTQYF	TGTGCCAGCAGTTACTCGACCGGGGGGCGGGATACGCAGTATTTT
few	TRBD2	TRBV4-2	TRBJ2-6	CASSQSLRLAGGSGANVLTF	TGTGCCAGCAGCCAAAGTCTTAGATTAGCGGGGGGCTCTGGGGCCAACGTCCTGACTTTC
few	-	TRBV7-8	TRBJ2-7	CASSDLRTTYEQYF	TGTGCCAGCAGCGACCTGAGGACAACCTACGAGCAGTACTTC
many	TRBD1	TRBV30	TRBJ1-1	CAWSADRENTEAFF	TGTGCCTGGAGTGCGGACAGGGAGAACACTGAAGCTTTCTTT
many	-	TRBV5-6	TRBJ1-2	CASSLERQGIYYGYTF	TGTGCCAGCAGCTTGGAGCGGCAGGGGATCTACTATGGCTACACCTTC
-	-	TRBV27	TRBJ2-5	CASNSRAGANPETQYF	TGTGCCAGCAACTCCCGGGCGGGGGCGAACCCCGAGACCCAGTACTTC
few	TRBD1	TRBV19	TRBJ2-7	CASSAAGTGAYEQYF	TGTGCCAGTAGTGCGGCCGGGACAGGGGCCTACGAGCAGTACTTC
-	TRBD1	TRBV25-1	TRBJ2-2	CASSETGVPNTGELFF	TGTGCCAGCAGTGAAACAGGGGTGCCGAACACCGGGGAGCTGTTTTTT
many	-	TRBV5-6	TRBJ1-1	CASSLWRGRSWTEAFF	TGTGCCAGCAGCTTGTGGCGGGGGCGGTCATGGACTGAAGCTTTCTTT
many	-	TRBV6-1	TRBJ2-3	CASSYGSFTDTQYF	TGTGCCAGCAGTTACGGCAGCTTCACAGATACGCAGTATTTT
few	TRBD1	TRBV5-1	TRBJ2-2	CASSWGQGETGELFF	TGCGCCAGCAGCTGGGGACAGGGAGAAACCGGGGAGCTGTTTTTT
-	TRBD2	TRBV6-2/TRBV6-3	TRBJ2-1	CASSYSGTSFFF	TGTGCCAGCAGTTACTCGGGGACTAGCTTTTTCTTC
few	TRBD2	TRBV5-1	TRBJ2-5	CASSSGLAGGIQETQYF	TGCGCCAGCAGCAGCGGACTAGCGGGGGGCATCCAAGAGACCCAGTACTTC
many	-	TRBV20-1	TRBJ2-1	CSGEGSYNEQFF	TGCAGTGGAGAGGGTTCCTACAATGAGCAGTTCTTC
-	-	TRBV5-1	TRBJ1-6	CASSLGSRNSPLHF	TGCGCCAGCAGCTTGGGGTCACGTAATTCACCCCTCCACTTT
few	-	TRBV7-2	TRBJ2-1	CASSLARGGIVTWNEQFF	TGTGCCAGCAGCTTAGCCCGGGGAGGAATCGTAACATGGAATGAGCAGTTCTTC
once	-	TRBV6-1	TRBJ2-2	CATEPPINGGTGELFF	TGTGCCACAGAGCCCCCTATCAATGGGGGGACCGGGGAGCTGTTTTTT
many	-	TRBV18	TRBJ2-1	CASSPLTGYEQFF	TGTGCCAGCTCACCACTAACAGGGTATGAGCAGTTCTTC
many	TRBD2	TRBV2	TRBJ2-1	CASSNSGGAGDEQFF	TGTGCCAGCAGTAATAGCGGGGGGGCCGGAGATGAGCAGTTCTTC
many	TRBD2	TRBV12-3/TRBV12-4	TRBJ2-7	CASTWGTRTYEQYF	TGTGCCAGCACTTGGGGGACTAGAACCTACGAGCAGTACTTC
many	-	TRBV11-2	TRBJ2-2	CASSPGRANTGELFF	TGTGCCAGCAGCCCGGGACGCGCGAACACCGGGGAGCTGTTTTTT
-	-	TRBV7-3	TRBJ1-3	CASSLTGIDSGNTIYF	TGTGCCAGCAGCTTAACGGGAATCGACTCTGGAAACACCATATATTTT
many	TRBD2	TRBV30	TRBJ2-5	CAWSVIGRGVKETQYF	TGTGCCTGGAGTGTAATTGGGCGGGGGGTAAAAGAGACCCAGTACTTC
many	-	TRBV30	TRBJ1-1	CAWSATGPLNTEAFF	TGTGCCTGGAGTGCTACAGGGCCTTTGAACACTGAAGCTTTCTTT
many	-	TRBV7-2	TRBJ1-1	CASSLVVYGITEAFF	TGTGCCAGCAGCTTAGTGGTTTATGGGATCACTGAAGCTTTCTTT
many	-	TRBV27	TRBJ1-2	CASSLSMSYGYTF	TGTGCCAGCAGTTTATCGATGAGCTATGGCTACACCTTC
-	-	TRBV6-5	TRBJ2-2	CASSYLQENTGELFF	TGTGCCAGCAGTTATCTTCAGGAGAACACCGGGGAGCTGTTTTTT
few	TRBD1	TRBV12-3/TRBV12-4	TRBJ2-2	CASSKGAGTGELFF	TGTGCCAGTAGTAAGGGGGCAGGCACCGGGGAGCTGTTTTTT
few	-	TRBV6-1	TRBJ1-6	CASSESTPTNSPLHF	TGTGCCAGCAGTGAATCAACTCCAACAAATTCACCCCTCCACTTT
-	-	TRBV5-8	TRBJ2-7	CASSLRSVRAYEQYF	TGTGCCAGCAGCCTACGGTCTGTTAGGGCCTACGAGCAGTACTTC